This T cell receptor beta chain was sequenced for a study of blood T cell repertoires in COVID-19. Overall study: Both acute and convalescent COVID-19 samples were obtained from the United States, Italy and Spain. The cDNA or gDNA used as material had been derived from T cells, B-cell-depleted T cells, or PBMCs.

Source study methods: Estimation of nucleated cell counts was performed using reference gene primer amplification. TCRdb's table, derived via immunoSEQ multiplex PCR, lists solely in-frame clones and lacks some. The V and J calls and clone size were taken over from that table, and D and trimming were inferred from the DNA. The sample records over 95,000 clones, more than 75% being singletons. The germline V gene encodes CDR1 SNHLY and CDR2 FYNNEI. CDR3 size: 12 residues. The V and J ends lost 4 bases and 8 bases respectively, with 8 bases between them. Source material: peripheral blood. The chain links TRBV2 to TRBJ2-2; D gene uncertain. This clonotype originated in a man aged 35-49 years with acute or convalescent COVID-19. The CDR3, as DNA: TGTGCCAGCAGTGTAAGCCGAGGGGAGCTGTTTTTT. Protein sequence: CASSVSRGELFF. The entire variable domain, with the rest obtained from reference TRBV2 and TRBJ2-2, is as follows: EPEVTQTPSHQVTQMGQEVILRCVPISNHLYFYWYRQILGQKVEFLVSFYNNEISEKSEIFDDQFSVERPDGSNFTLKIRSTKLEDSAMYFCASSVSRGELFFGEGSRLTVL.